These 22 T cell receptor beta chains came from one sample sequenced in a study of T cells after yellow fever vaccination. One entry per CDR3 protein, called by TCRdb with MiXCR from the 5' RACE reads. The table lists about 300,000 distinct CDR3 sequences, 6.8% of them singletons. The specimen comprised PBMCs, sampled around 45 days after the first yellow fever vaccination. These receptor sequences come from a man between 18 and 35 years old who received the YFV17D yellow fever vaccine.

The chain carries TRBV4-3 and TRBJ2-2, with D possibly called TRBD1 or TRBD2 (5 bases each). The germline CDR1 and CDR2 sequences are LGHNA and YSLEER. The CDR3 runs 14 residues. The germline V and J ends were trimmed by 6 bases and 4 bases, with 12 bases remaining between them. The CDR3 sequence is CASRGDRPTGELFF. The CDR3 DNA reads as TGCGCCAGCAGGGGGGACCGCCCCACCGGGGAGCTGTTTTTT.

This clonotype was recorded many times. The genes are TRBV29-1 and TRBJ2-2, with D tentatively TRBD1 or TRBD2 (7 bases each). V was shortened by 5 bases and J by 4 bases, with 11 bases between the two germline ends. The CDR3 totals 13 residues. Germline CDR1 is SQVTM and CDR2 is ANQGSEA. CDR3 sequence reads: CSVSRGGTGELFF. CDR3 nucleotide sequence: TGCAGCGTTTCCAGGGGGGGCACCGGGGAGCTGTTTTTT.

This clonotype has ten or more counts. The genes are TRBV7-2 and TRBJ1-2; D is perhaps TRBD1 (6 bases). V shed 3 bases and J shed 1 base, with 12 bases lying between them. The CDR3 length is 15 residues. Germline V gene lookup returns CDR1 SGHTA and CDR2 FQGNSA. This CDR3 is CASSFRGALNYGYTF. Written as DNA, the CDR3 is TGTGCCAGCAGCTTCCGGGGGGCCCTTAACTATGGCTACACCTTC.

This clonotype has only a few counts. The chain couples TRBV4-1 to TRBJ2-1; the match to TRBD2 covers 7 bases. The CDR3 has 16 residues. Germline CDR1 and CDR2: MGHRA and YSYEKL. The J segment lost 4 bases and the V segment lost 2 bases, leaving 8 bases of the junction unmatched. CDR3 region: CASSQPGTTRYNEQFF. The CDR3 bases are TGCGCCAGCAGCCAACCTGGGACTACCCGATACAATGAGCAGTTCTTC.

This chain links TRBV18 with TRBJ1-6; the D gene is possibly TRBD1 (6 bases). There are 14 residues in the CDR3. Trimming cost V 3 bases and J 8 bases, with 11 bases left between them. Germline assignment: CDR1 KGHSH and CDR2 LQKENI. The CDR3 bases are TGTGCCAGCTCACCGGACAGTCAATATTCACCCCTCCACTTT. Protein: CASSPDSQYSPLHF.

This clonotype was detected a few times. The chain is built from TRBV5-1 and TRBJ2-3; 14 bases are a match to TRBD2. Losses at the gene ends were 4 bases for V and 1 base for J; bases not matched to a gene: 5. There are 17 residues in the CDR3. CDR1 and CDR2 (germline): SGHRS, YFSETQ. The CDR3 region is CASSPRGLAGGTDTQYF. The CDR3 bases are TGCGCCAGCAGCCCGAGGGGACTAGCGGGGGGCACAGATACGCAGTATTTT. Complete variable domain (other parts from reference TRBV5-1 and TRBJ2-3): KAGVTQTPRYLIKTRGQQVTLSCSPISGHRSVSWYQQTPGQGLQFLFEYFSETQRNKGNFPGRFSGRQFSNSRSEMNVSTLELGDSALYLCASSPRGLAGGTDTQYFGPGTRLTVL.

This chain connects TRBV30 to TRBJ1-2; D is perhaps TRBD1 (6 bases). Germline V gives CDR1 GTSNPN, CDR2 SVGIG (reference sequence). With 4 bases removed from V and 10 bases from J, the gap between germline ends came to 13 bases. The CDR3 totals 11 residues. Here the CDR3 reads CAWTAGAVYTF. As DNA, the CDR3 is TGTGCCTGGACGGCAGGGGCTGTCTACACCTTC.

This clonotype was detected many times. J is TRBJ2-1 and V is TRBV20-1; D gene uncertain. The CDR3 is 14 amino acids. V gave up 5 bases and J gave up 9 bases, with 20 bases separating them. Germline CDR1 reads DFQATT; CDR2 reads SNEGSKA (reference sequence). CDR3 residues: CSALGGVSVSEQFF. DNA of the CDR3: TGCAGTGCTCTCGGTGGGGTAAGCGTTTCTGAGCAGTTCTTC.

This clonotype was counted a few times. The V gene is TRBV12-3 or TRBV12-4, the J gene TRBJ1-1; no firm D call. The CDR3 extends over 13 amino acids. V lost 5 bases to trimming and J lost 3 bases, with 10 bases between them. The CDR3 loop reads CASSPQSDTEAFF. The CDR3 DNA reads as TGTGCCAGCAGTCCCCAGTCAGACACTGAAGCTTTCTTT.

This chain links TRBV4-1 with TRBJ2-3; D is possibly TRBD1 or TRBD2 (6 bases each). The CDR3 length is 17 residues. V lost 0 bases and J lost 3, with 16 bases in between. The germline V gene has CDR1 MGHRA and CDR2 YSYEKL. In DNA, the CDR3 is TGCGCCAGCAGCCAAGAAGGTGGGGGCGGGGTGACAGATACGCAGTATTTT. Amino acid sequence: CASSQEGGGGVTDTQYF.

This clonotype has only a few counts. The J gene is TRBJ2-7, the V gene TRBV5-4, with 7 positions matching TRBD1. This CDR3 has 13 residues. Germline lookup yields CDR1 SGHNT and CDR2 YYREEE (reference sequence). J was trimmed by 7 bases and V by 4 bases; bases with no gene match: 8. CDR3 protein: CASSPDRRQEQYV. Here the CDR3 DNA reads TGTGCCAGCAGCCCGGACAGGCGCCAGGAGCAGTACGTC.

This clonotype was picked up a small number of times. The chain has TRBV7-2 and TRBJ2-5; 10 nucleotides line up with TRBD2. V shed 3 bases, J shed 5 bases, and the junction held 6 bases outside the gene matches. This CDR3 has 15 amino acids. The germline gives CDR1 SGHTA, CDR2 FQGNSA. This CDR3 reads CASSFVLAGRETQYF. Here the CDR3 DNA reads TGTGCCAGCAGCTTTGTACTAGCGGGGAGGGAGACCCAGTACTTC.

The chain employs TRBV5-8 and TRBJ2-5; no firm D call. The V end lost 4 bases, the J end lost 2 bases, and 12 bases lay between the germline ends. Germline lookup yields CDR1 SGHTS and CDR2 YDEGEE. The CDR3 is made up of 14 amino acids. CDR3 nucleotide sequence: TGTGCCAGCAGCCCGGAGATATTTCAAGAGACCCAGTACTTC. This sequence encodes CASSPEIFQETQYF.

The rearrangement links TRBV6-1 to TRBJ2-6; 9 bases are shared with TRBD1. Germline CDR1 reads MNHNS; CDR2 reads SASEGT. Unmatched junction bases numbered 6, after V lost 6 bases and J lost 0 bases. The CDR3 contains 17 residues. This CDR3 is CASSPGTGISGANVLTF. The CDR3 DNA sequence: TGTGCCAGCAGCCCCGGGACAGGGATCTCTGGGGCCAACGTCCTGACTTTC.

This clonotype was observed a few times. The chain is built from TRBV7-2 and TRBJ2-3, with 7 bases matching TRBD2. The CDR3 consists of 16 residues. After removal of 1 base from V and 1 base from J, the junction contained 5 bases not matched to a gene. Germline CDR1 is SGHTA and CDR2 is FQGNSA. CDR3 loop: CASSLGASGRTDTQYF. As DNA, the CDR3 is TGTGCCAGCAGCTTAGGGGCTAGCGGACGCACAGATACGCAGTATTTT.

This clonotype was observed a handful of times. The chain carries TRBV6-5 and TRBJ1-1; D possibly corresponds to TRBD1 (5 bases). The CDR3 covers 15 residues. Germline assignment: CDR1 MNHEY and CDR2 SVGAGI. V was pared by 4 bases and J by 1 base, with 13 bases between. CDR3 nucleotides: TGTGCCAGCAGTTTGAGGGGTGTAGGGAACACTGAAGCTTTCTTT. It specifies CASSLRGVGNTEAFF.

There are a few counts of this clonotype. The chain employs TRBV27 and TRBJ2-1; possibly TRBD1 for D (6 bases). V was cut by 2 bases and J by 7 bases, with 15 bases left in between. The germline CDR1 and CDR2 sequences are MNHEY and SMNVEV (reference sequence). This CDR3 comprises 15 residues. The CDR3 DNA follows: TGTGCCAGCAGTTTAAATGGGGGCACGGATAATGAGCAGTTCTTC. Translation: CASSLNGGTDNEQFF.

This clonotype was seen only a few times. V and J are TRBV4-1 and TRBJ2-3; 7 bases line up with TRBD1. The germline gives CDR1 MGHRA, CDR2 YSYEKL. The CDR3 runs 15 residues. Germline trimming cut 4 bases from V and 0 bases from J; bases unmatched to any gene: 4. CDR3 coding DNA: TGCGCCAGCAGCCGCACGGGACAGAGCACAGATACGCAGTATTTT. Amino acids: CASSRTGQSTDTQYF.

This clonotype was recorded many times. V and J are TRBV7-9 and TRBJ2-7; TRBD1 aligns across 7 bases. Germline V gives CDR1 SEHNR, CDR2 FQNEAQ (reference sequence). CDR3 size: 15 residues. V lost 4 bases to trimming and J lost 2 bases; unmatched junction nucleotides: 8. The CDR3: CASSSGQPGPYEQYV. As DNA, the CDR3 is TGTGCCAGCAGCTCGGGACAGCCCGGACCCTACGAGCAGTACGTC.

The table lists this clonotype with many counts. The chain recombines TRBV15 with TRBJ1-5; D remains ambiguous. Trimming took 1 base from V and 6 from J, leaving 7 bases between them. Germline V CDR1 and CDR2: LNHNV, YYDKDF (reference sequence). The CDR3 is 13 amino acids. The CDR3 spells CATSRGVGQPQHF. CDR3 nucleotides: TGTGCCACCAGCAGAGGGGTGGGTCAGCCCCAGCATTTT.

The sample holds a few counts of this clonotype. This chain links TRBV4-1 with TRBJ2-7; TRBD2 might be the D (6 bases). From germline, CDR1 is MGHRA and CDR2 YSYEKL. Trimming stripped 0 bases from V and 1 base from J, with 16 bases between. This CDR3 has 17 residues. DNA for the CDR3: TGCGCCAGCAGCCAAGATCATGGGGTAGGGAGGTCCTACGAGCAGTACTTC. The encoded protein is CASSQDHGVGRSYEQYF.

In its sample, this clonotype was seen a few times. Written as DNA, the CDR3 is TGTGCCAGCAGCTTAGGGACGGTGACCTCTGGAAACACCATATATTTT. It is translated as CASSLGTVTSGNTIYF. The rearrangement joins TRBV7-9 to TRBJ1-3; D not resolved. V dropped 1 base and J dropped 0 bases, with 10 bases sitting between them. Germline V gives CDR1 SEHNR, CDR2 FQNEAQ (reference sequence). CDR3 size: 16 residues.